Below, 18 T cell receptor beta chains from the same sample are listed, as sequenced in a study of T cell changes during pregnancy in multiple sclerosis. Measured with immunoSEQ multiplex PCR; TCRdb has only the in-frame clones, and not every one. The profile shows some 64,000 clones, roughly 94% of them singletons. Source: peripheral blood, taken after pregnancy. These receptors came from a female donor with multiple sclerosis, enrolled in a pregnancy study.

The chain combines TRBV29-1 with TRBJ2-2; 7 nucleotides align to TRBD1. CDR3 length equals 13 residues. The ends lost 5 bases at V and 5 bases at J; junction bases unmatched: 5. Germline V CDR1 and CDR2: SQVTM, ANQGSEA. CDR3 sequence (DNA): TGCAGCGTTCGGCCAGGGGGAACCGGGGAGCTGTTTTTT. Translating gives CSVRPGGTGELFF.

The chain combines TRBV6-5 with TRBJ2-4; 12 nucleotides line up with TRBD2. Germline trimming cut 6 bases from V and 6 bases from J; bases unmatched to any gene: 6. The CDR3 sequence is 15 residues long. CDR1 is MNHEY, CDR2 SVGAGI, per germline. In DNA form, the CDR3 reads TGTGCCAGCAGCCCCCGACTAGCGGGAGTAAACATTCAGTACTTC. Translating it yields CASSPRLAGVNIQYF.

The J gene is TRBJ2-7, the V gene TRBV6-1; 8 positions agree with TRBD1. The V segment lost 6 bases and the J segment 5 bases; nucleotides outside the gene matches: 6. The CDR3 consists of 13 residues. Germline-derived CDR1 and CDR2 are MNHNS and SASEGT. The CDR3 protein is CASSGTGLNEQYF. CDR3 nucleotides: TGTGCCAGCAGCGGGACAGGTCTCAACGAGCAGTACTTC.

V is TRBV7-3 and J is TRBJ2-5; D gene ambiguous. Trimming took 5 bases from V and 5 from J, leaving 15 bases between them. There are 14 residues in the CDR3. Germline CDR1 SGHTA, CDR2 FQGTGA. This CDR3 reads CASSPFGGSETQYF. CDR3 DNA sequence: TGTGCCAGCAGCCCGTTCGGCGGATCGGAGACCCAGTACTTC.

The J gene is TRBJ1-2, the V gene TRBV6-5; 8 nucleotides line up with TRBD1. The CDR3 loop spans 14 amino acids. The J segment lost 4 bases and the V segment lost 2 bases, leaving 3 bases of the junction unmatched. The germline CDR1 and CDR2 sequences are MNHEY and SVGAGI. The CDR3 DNA reads TGTGCCAGCAGTTACAACAGGGGGGCCTATGGCTACACCTTC. This codes for CASSYNRGAYGYTF.

The chain is built from TRBV28 and TRBJ2-5, with D maybe TRBD2 (7 bases). CDR3 length equals 15 residues. Trimming stripped 6 bases from V and 4 bases from J, with 18 bases between. Germline V gives CDR1 MDHEN, CDR2 SYDVKM. The CDR3 spells CASSVAGRGGETQYF. The CDR3 nucleotides read TGTGCCAGCAGCGTCGCGGGTAGGGGGGGAGAGACCCAGTACTTC.

This chain uses TRBV30 with TRBJ1-4; tentatively, D is TRBD1 (6 bases). There are 17 residues in the CDR3. Germline CDR1 is GTSNPN and CDR2 is SVGIG (reference sequence). Trimming took 0 bases from V and 6 from J, leaving 20 bases between them. CDR3 in amino acids: CAWSVRWSQGLDEKLFF. The CDR3 DNA reads as TGTGCCTGGAGTGTACGGTGGTCCCAGGGGTTAGATGAAAAACTGTTTTTT.

This chain links TRBV5-4 with TRBJ1-2, with D tentatively TRBD1 (5 bases). Trimming removed 0 bases at V and 5 bases at J, with 14 bases between. CDR1 and CDR2 (germline): SGHNT, YYREEE (reference sequence). This CDR3 region has 15 residues. The DNA of the CDR3 is TGTGCCAGCAGCTTGGCCGGGCAGGGTGGGTATGGCTACACCTTC. This translates into CASSLAGQGGYGYTF.

This clone was observed once. The chain is built from TRBV9 and TRBJ1-1; TRBD1 aligns across 8 bases. V shed 3 bases and J 0 bases; nucleotides not matched to a gene: 4. CDR3 size: 15 residues. Germline CDR1 and CDR2: SGDLS and YYNGEE. The CDR3 loop is CASSARTGLNTEAFF. Here the CDR3 DNA reads TGTGCCAGCAGCGCCCGGACAGGGCTGAACACTGAAGCTTTCTTT.

The rearrangement joins TRBV5-1 to TRBJ2-2, with D unresolved. Per germline, CDR1 SGHRS and CDR2 YFSETQ. The CDR3 runs to 13 residues. V gave up 1 base and J gave up 3 bases, with 4 bases separating them. CDR3 residues: CASSLRDTGELFF. CDR3 in DNA: TGCGCCAGCAGCTTGCGGGACACCGGGGAGCTGTTTTTT.

The chain uses TRBV6-1 and TRBJ1-1; weak D call: TRBD1 (6 bases). The CDR3 totals 15 residues. V was shortened by 5 bases and J by 3 bases, with 16 bases between the two germline ends. Looked up from germline, CDR1 is MNHNS and CDR2 is SASEGT. The CDR3 nucleotides are TGTGCCAGCAGTTCACGGACAGTCAAGGACACTGAAGCTTTCTTT. This encodes CASSSRTVKDTEAFF.

The chain recombines TRBV5-1 with TRBJ1-5; TRBD1 is a possible D gene (6 bases). CDR1 and CDR2 (germline): SGHRS, YFSETQ. The CDR3 loop spans 15 amino acids. V was trimmed by 3 bases and J by 5 bases, leaving 15 bases between them. This chain's CDR3 is CASSYSGDVDQPQHF. The CDR3, as DNA: TGCGCCAGCAGCTACTCAGGGGACGTTGATCAGCCCCAGCATTTT. Looking up the rest from reference TRBV5-1 and TRBJ1-5 gives the full variable domain: KAGVTQTPRYLIKTRGQQVTLSCSPISGHRSVSWYQQTPGQGLQFLFEYFSETQRNKGNFPGRFSGRQFSNSRSEMNVSTLELGDSALYLCASSYSGDVDQPQHFGDGTRLSIL.

V usage is TRBV7-3 and J usage is TRBJ2-1; D is uncertain. Germline V gene data show CDR1 as SGHTA and CDR2 as FQGTGA. V was shortened by 4 bases and J by 6 bases, with 22 bases between the two germline ends. The CDR3 has 17 amino acids. The CDR3 coding sequence is TGTGCCAGCAGCTCCCCCGGCGGCTCCCTCCTGGCCAATGAGCAGTTCTTC. This sequence encodes CASSSPGGSLLANEQFF. Full variable domain (remainder filled in from reference TRBV7-3 and TRBJ2-1): GAGVSQTPSNKVTEKGKYVELRCDPISGHTALYWYRQSLGQGPEFLIYFQGTGAADDSGLPNDRFFAVRPEGSVSTLKIQRTERGDSAVYLCASSSPGGSLLANEQFFGPGTRLTVL.

J is TRBJ2-3 and V is TRBV13; a weak D match, TRBD2 (6 bases). The CDR3 length is 15 residues. Germline V lookup: CDR1 PRHDT, CDR2 FYEKMQ (reference sequence). V dropped 2 bases and J dropped 0 bases, with 9 bases sitting between them. CDR3 residues: CASSLRLDSTDTQYF. The DNA of the CDR3 is TGTGCCAGCAGCTTAAGACTAGACAGCACAGATACGCAGTATTTT.

The V and J genes are TRBV23-1 and TRBJ2-7; D is undetermined. Being an ORF, TRBV23-1 has a function that is uncertain. The CDR3 consists of 11 residues. Trimming left V 6 bases short and J 3 bases short, with 6 bases between. CDR3 protein: CASRAVYEQYF. The CDR3 coding sequence is TGCGCCAGCAGGGCAGTCTACGAGCAGTACTTC.

The CDR3 nucleotides are TGTGCCAGCAGCGTTACTAGCGGGAGGTTCGATGAGCAGTTCTTC. Encoded protein: CASSVTSGRFDEQFF. The chain combines TRBV9 with TRBJ2-1, with TRBD2 matching over 12 bases. V trimming: 2 bases; J trimming: 8 bases; junction bases outside the gene matches: 5. The CDR3 is 15 residues long. Germline V gene data show CDR1 as SGDLS and CDR2 as YYNGEE.

This chain joins TRBV4-2 and TRBJ1-5; 9 nucleotides agree with TRBD1. This CDR3 contains 15 residues. Germline V gene lookup returns CDR1 LGHNA and CDR2 YNFKEQ. V trimming: 4 bases; J trimming: 5 bases; junction bases outside the gene matches: 6. CDR3: CASSRQGVTDQPQHF. In nucleotides, the CDR3 is TGTGCCAGCAGCCGACAGGGGGTTACGGATCAGCCCCAGCATTTT.

This chain connects TRBV30 to TRBJ2-7; 7 bases match TRBD2. The germline CDR1 and CDR2 sequences are GTSNPN and SVGIG (reference sequence). CDR3 size: 14 residues. Trimming at V came to 0 bases and at J to 3 bases, leaving 5 bases not matched to a gene. The CDR3 DNA sequence: TGTGCCTGGAGTGTTTCTAGCGGCCACTACGAGCAGTACTTC. Translation gives CAWSVSSGHYEQYF.